This T cell receptor beta chain derives from a study of T cells after yellow fever vaccination. Whole-study findings and limits: Post-booster reappearance was seen for most primary-vaccination clones (about 95% CD4, around 90% CD8). It was a small share of clonotypes that appeared in both CD4 and CD8 compartments. Compared with primary, the secondary response was weaker and peaked at day 5, not 15.

Making TCR cDNA involved 5'RACE template switching, which added UMIs and a universal primer site. One entry per CDR3 protein results from TCRdb running MiXCR on the 5' RACE reads. The sample has 450,000 to 650,000 distinct CDR3 sequences; less than 15% are singletons. This CDR3 spans 14 amino acids. The V gene lost 7 bases and the J gene lost 11 bases, with 20 bases spanning the gap. Germline V CDR1 and CDR2: MDHEN, SYDVKM. This clonotype showed up just a few times. Antigen specificity is unknown. This chain links TRBV28 with TRBJ2-2; D possibly corresponds to TRBD1 (6 bases). Here the sequenced sample was PBMCs, taken on the day of the yellow fever booster vaccination. This receptor was obtained from a man aged 30-40 years who received the YFV17D yellow fever vaccine. CDR3 sequence (DNA): TGTGCCAGCAAGGTAGTGCACAGGGTCGATGAGCTGTTTTTT. It translates to CASKVVHRVDELFF. The complete variable domain, with remaining parts taken from reference TRBV28 and TRBJ2-2, reads DVKVTQSSRYLVKRTGEKVFLECVQDMDHENMFWYRQDPGLGLRLIYFSYDVKMKEKGDIPEGYSVSREKKERFSLILESASTNQTSMYLCASKVVHRVDELFFGEGSRLTVL.